The 14 T cell receptor beta chains listed next were all sequenced from one sample in a study of blood T cell repertoires in COVID-19 (dated by TCRdb to the early 2020s). Library preparation was by the immunoSEQ multiplex PCR assay. In TCRdb, the immuneACCESS table is reduced to in-frame sequences with V and J assigned. These tables do not hold every clone; where another copy was compared, an unresolved V gene accounts for under half, and the others remain unexplained. This sample lists about 330,000 clones; 87% were detected once. The biggest ten clones account for roughly 8.9% of the sample. The specimen was peripheral blood. The receptors were sampled from a man in his thirties or forties with COVID-19, enrolled during active disease.

The V and J genes are TRBV10-1 and TRBJ1-5; D remains unclear. The V gene lost 6 bases and the J gene lost 2 bases, with 5 bases spanning the gap. Looked up from germline, CDR1 is WNHNN and CDR2 is SYGVQD (reference sequence). CDR3 length equals 12 residues. CDR3 in DNA: TGCGCCAGCAGACAGCGCAATCAGCCCCAGCATTTT. It translates to CASRQRNQPQHF.

The chain joins TRBV10-1 to TRBJ2-2, with D perhaps TRBD1 (6 bases). The CDR3 totals 16 residues. The V gene lost 7 bases and the J gene lost 2 bases, with 17 bases spanning the gap. Germline CDR1 and CDR2: WNHNN and SYGVQD (reference sequence). CDR3 residues: CASTPTGQINTGELFF. The CDR3 bases are TGCGCCAGCACCCCGACAGGACAGATTAACACCGGGGAGCTGTTTTTT.

This clone was recorded once. J is TRBJ1-1 and V is TRBV7-2; a possible D gene is TRBD1 (5 bases). Germline V gene sequence: CDR1 SGHTA, CDR2 FQGNSA. The CDR3 totals 14 residues. V shed 8 bases and J shed 5 bases, with 18 bases lying between them. The CDR3 sequence: CASGHSAGRTEAFF. In nucleotides, the CDR3 is TGTGCCAGCGGTCACTCCGCAGGGCGGACTGAAGCTTTCTTT.

V gene TRBV5-1 combines with J gene TRBJ1-2, with D unclear. With 4 bases removed from V and 4 bases from J, the gap between germline ends came to 11 bases. Germline V CDR1 and CDR2: SGHRS, YFSETQ. The CDR3 length is 13 residues. The CDR3: CASSETPLYGYTF. CDR3 nucleotides: TGCGCCAGCAGCGAAACACCTCTCTATGGCTACACCTTC.

The J gene is TRBJ1-1, the V gene TRBV6-1; TRBD1 matches 10 bases. V lost 8 bases, J lost 3 bases, and 9 bases stayed unmatched. This CDR3 has 15 amino acids. Germline loops: CDR1 MNHNS, CDR2 SASEGT. The CDR3 protein is CASRQGAHVDTEAFF. CDR3 nucleotide sequence: TGTGCCAGCCGACAGGGGGCGCATGTGGACACTGAAGCTTTCTTT.

The genes are TRBV24-1 and TRBJ2-3; D is possibly TRBD2 (5 bases). V was cut by 5 bases and J by 2 bases, with 10 bases left in between. This CDR3 spans 14 amino acids. The germline V gene encodes CDR1 KGHDR and CDR2 SFDVKD. CDR3 protein: CATSATGNTDTQYF. CDR3 coding DNA: TGTGCCACCAGTGCCACCGGGAACACAGATACGCAGTATTTT.

The V and J genes are TRBV7-2 and TRBJ1-1; TRBD1 matches 7 bases. With V trimmed by 1 base and J by 1 base, 6 bases remained unmatched. The CDR3 loop spans 16 amino acids. Germline V gene sequence: CDR1 SGHTA, CDR2 FQGNSA. For the CDR3, the DNA is TGTGCCAGCAGCTTAGGTGTGCAGGGGGGGAACACTGAAGCTTTCTTT. Translated, it gives CASSLGVQGGNTEAFF.

The CDR3 sequence: CASSAHERREDEKLFF. CDR3 DNA sequence: TGTGCCAGCTCAGCCCACGAGAGAAGGGAGGACGAAAAACTGTTTTTT. This rearrangement joins TRBV18 to TRBJ1-4; D unresolved. This CDR3 comprises 16 residues. CDR1 KGHSH and CDR2 LQKENI come from the germline V gene. Deletions cut 5 bases from V and 8 bases from J, with 21 bases between.

The V and J genes are TRBV9 and TRBJ1-2; D is unclear. The V gene lost 0 bases and the J gene lost 6 bases, with 9 bases spanning the gap. This CDR3 contains 13 residues. The germline V gene has CDR1 SGDLS and CDR2 YYNGEE. The CDR3 sequence is CASSVGARDGYTF. CDR3 coding DNA: TGTGCCAGCAGCGTAGGTGCGCGAGATGGCTACACCTTC.

In DNA form, the CDR3 reads TGTGCCAGCAGCGTGACAGGGAAAGAGACCCAGTACTTC. This encodes CASSVTGKETQYF. The rearrangement uses TRBV7-2 and TRBJ2-5; 7 bases line up with TRBD1. Germline CDR1 SGHTA, CDR2 FQGNSA. This CDR3 spans 13 amino acids. The V gene end was trimmed by 5 bases and the J gene end by 3 bases; junction bases not matched to a gene: 3.

The chain is built from TRBV5-4 and TRBJ2-2; D perhaps matches TRBD1 (5 bases). Trimming cost V 0 bases and J 7 bases, with 13 bases left between them. Per germline, CDR1 SGHNT and CDR2 YYREEE (reference sequence). This CDR3 has 15 residues. This chain's CDR3 is CASSLGGGRSGELFF. The CDR3 DNA sequence: TGTGCCAGCAGCTTGGGGGGCGGCCGAAGCGGGGAGCTGTTTTTT.

This chain connects TRBV28 to TRBJ2-1; no firm D call. The V gene lost 4 bases and the J gene lost 3 bases, with 13 bases spanning the gap. Germline V gene data show CDR1 as MDHEN and CDR2 as SYDVKM. The CDR3 consists of 15 residues. The CDR3 here is CASSSPEAYYNEQFF. Written as DNA, the CDR3 is TGTGCCAGCAGTTCCCCCGAGGCCTACTACAATGAGCAGTTCTTC.

The chain employs TRBV10-3 and TRBJ2-3; TRBD2 aligns across 11 bases. The CDR3 runs 14 residues. V lost 9 bases and J lost 1; bases outside the gene matches: 3. Germline CDR1 ENHRY, CDR2 SYGVKD. CDR3 sequence: CAIQTSGGTDTQYF. For the CDR3, the DNA is TGTGCCATACAGACTAGCGGGGGCACAGATACGCAGTATTTT.

J is TRBJ2-3 and V is TRBV7-9; D unresolved. This CDR3 region has 14 residues. Trimming cost V 0 bases and J 1 base, with 5 bases left between them. Germline V CDR1 and CDR2: SEHNR, FQNEAQ (reference sequence). CDR3 sequence reads: CASSLAPGTDTQYF. CDR3 bases: TGTGCCAGCAGCTTAGCCCCAGGCACAGATACGCAGTATTTT. The full variable domain, rest sourced from reference TRBV7-9 and TRBJ2-3, is DTGVSQNPRHKITKRGQNVTFRCDPISEHNRLYWYRQTLGQGPEFLTYFQNEAQLEKSRLLSDRFSAERPKGSFSTLEIQRTEQGDSAMYLCASSLAPGTDTQYFGPGTRLTVL.